What follows describes a single T cell receptor beta chain. Being one base from a much bigger clone, this may be a read error. TCRdb's copy holds only in-frame clones and misses some; the assay was immunoSEQ multiplex PCR. The sample lists about 140,000 clones, 86% seen once, with 7% to 10% in the top ten. These data come from a study of blood T cell repertoires in COVID-19. Germline CDR1 is MRHNA and CDR2 is SNTAGT. This CDR3 is 15 amino acids long. V lost 2 bases to trimming and J lost 4 bases; unmatched junction nucleotides: 0. J is TRBJ2-3 and V is TRBV6-4, with 13 bases lining up with TRBD2. The clonotype comes from a woman between 55 and 75 years old with acute or convalescent COVID-19. Sequencing used peripheral blood. The CDR3 sequence: CASSDTSGGADTQYF. CDR3 nucleotide sequence: TGTGCCAGCAGTGACACTAGCGGGGGGGCAGATACGCAGTATTTT.